These 23 T cell receptor beta chains were sequenced from one sample in a study of T cells in women clearing cervical HPV infection. Sequencing was performed with immunoSEQ multiplex PCR; in TCRdb, only in-frame clones are kept and a portion is missing. The table lists about 48,000 clones, with around 1.6% in the top ten. Sequenced sample: blood buffy coat. These receptors all stem from a woman between 18 and 75 years old with a cervical HPV16 infection that either progressed to CIN3+ or cleared (not recorded which).

In the case of this clone: The sequence runs out 3 residues before the end of the CDR3; the remainder is reconstructed from the germline J gene. The chain combines TRBV5-1 with TRBJ2-3; 7 bases match TRBD2. Per the germline V gene, CDR1 is SGHRS and CDR2 is YFSETQ. The CDR3 consists of 16 residues. V dropped 0 bases and J dropped 4; count of bases not matched to a gene: 8. The CDR3 bases that were read are TGCGCCAGCAGCTTGGGCGGCGGGAGTAAGTCAGATACG. It encodes CASSLGGGSKSDT. The CDR3 as a whole reads CASSLGGGSKSDTQYF.

CDR3 amino acids: CSARTSGSVNTQYF. The CDR3 bases that were read are TGCAGTGCTAGGACTAGCGGGTCGGTTAATACG. The chain carries TRBV20-1 and TRBJ2-3, with 10 bases aligning to TRBD2. The CDR3 goes on 3 residues after the read ends, and that part is filled in from the germline J gene. V lost 3 bases, J lost 7 bases, and 7 bases stayed unmatched. CDR3 size: 14 residues. Germline CDR1 DFQATT, CDR2 SNEGSKA (reference sequence).

Remarks on this clone: The read comes to an end 3 residues before the CDR3 does, leaving the germline J gene to fill in the end. The rearrangement joins TRBV18 to TRBJ1-1, with 9 positions matching TRBD1. V trimming: 3 bases; J trimming: 0 bases; junction bases outside the gene matches: 11. The CDR3 is 18 amino acids. The germline CDR1 and CDR2 sequences are KGHSH and LQKENI. Incomplete CDR3 DNA: TGTGCCAGCTCACCGAATGAAGGGACAGGGCAGTTGAACACTGAA. It specifies CASSPNEGTGQLNTE. The whole CDR3 reads CASSPNEGTGQLNTEAFF.

Worth noting for this clone: The missing CDR3 end, 3 residues past where the read stops, is filled in from the germline J gene. This chain links TRBV2 with TRBJ2-3; the D is unclear. V lost 6 bases to trimming and J lost 7 bases, with 17 bases between them. This CDR3 is built from 14 residues. Germline-derived CDR1 and CDR2 are SNHLY and FYNNEI. The CDR3 DNA, read in part, is TGTGCCAGCAGGGGTGAAGGGTTGGTGTATACG. Translating it yields CASRGEGLVYT. The whole CDR3 protein reads CASRGEGLVYTQYF.

As regards this clone: The read is 3 residues too short to cover the CDR3 end, so that end is filled in from the germline J gene. This chain links TRBV10-3 with TRBJ1-1; D may be TRBD1 (6 bases). The CDR3 sequence is 14 residues long. CDR1 and CDR2 from the germline V gene are ENHRY and SYGVKD. V was trimmed by 4 bases and J by 3 bases, leaving 12 bases between them. The sequenced part of the CDR3 DNA is TGTGCCATCAGTGGGGGGCGTTGGGACACTGAA. It translates to CAISGGRWDTE. The whole CDR3 region reads CAISGGRWDTEAFF.

Comment on this clone: The CDR3 end falls 3 residues outside the read, so it is completed with the germline J gene. This chain uses TRBV30 with TRBJ1-5; a possible D gene is TRBD1 (5 bases). The germline gives CDR1 GTSNPN, CDR2 SVGIG (reference sequence). The V and J ends lost 2 bases and 4 bases respectively, with 9 bases between them. The CDR3 covers 13 residues. The CDR3: CAWSSRGNQPQHF. CDR3 bases read: TGTGCCTGGAGTTCCCGGGGGAATCAGCCC.

A word on this clone: The DNA ends 3 residues before the CDR3 does, and the rest of the CDR3 is filled in from the germline J gene. J is TRBJ2-1 and V is TRBV5-1, with 7 nucleotides matching TRBD1. Germline V gene sequence: CDR1 SGHRS, CDR2 YFSETQ. The CDR3 is 16 residues long. J was trimmed by 7 bases and V by 3 bases; bases with no gene match: 13. Incomplete CDR3 DNA: TGCGCCAGCAGCTCACCAGGGACAGCGAAGAGGAATGAG. It specifies CASSSPGTAKRNE. The full CDR3 protein reads CASSSPGTAKRNEQFF. The full variable domain, completed using reference TRBV5-1 and TRBJ2-1, is KAGVTQTPRYLIKTRGQQVTLSCSPISGHRSVSWYQQTPGQGLQFLFEYFSETQRNKGNFPGRFSGRQFSNSRSEMNVSTLELGDSALYLCASSSPGTAKRNEQFFGPGTRLTVL.

The CDR3 sequence is CASSYLANTGELFF. CDR3 DNA (partial): TGTGCCAGCAGTTACCTAGCGAACACCGGGGAG. The chain recombines TRBV6-2 or TRBV6-3 with TRBJ2-2; D uncertain. The sequence runs out 3 residues before the end of the CDR3; the remainder is reconstructed from the germline J gene. This CDR3 has 14 amino acids. V lost 2 bases, J lost 0 bases, and 4 bases lay in between. Germline V gene data show CDR1 as MNHEY and CDR2 as SVGEGT.

Incomplete CDR3 DNA: TGTGCCAGTACCCTCGGGACAGGACCGAACACTGAA. It translates to CASTLGTGPNTE. The whole CDR3 protein reads CASTLGTGPNTEAFF. The chain employs TRBV19 and TRBJ1-1, with 8 positions matching TRBD1. The read gets to within 3 residues of the CDR3 end, and the germline J gene fills in the rest. The CDR3 is 15 amino acids. Germline CDR1 and CDR2: LNHDA and SQIVND (reference sequence). The junction had 8 bases not matched to a gene; V was cut back by 7 bases and J by 1 base. Combining the CDR3 with reference TRBV19 and TRBJ1-1 gives the whole variable domain DGGITQSPKYLFRKEGQNVTLSCEQNLNHDAMYWYRQDPGQGLRLIYYSQIVNDFQKGDIAEGYSVSREKKESFPLTVTSAQKNPTAFYLCASTLGTGPNTEAFFGQGTRLTVV.

To note about this clone: The read ends 3 residues before the CDR3 terminus; that terminus is restored from the germline J gene. The chain recombines TRBV30 with TRBJ1-2; D uncertain. This CDR3 spans 15 amino acids. Germline V CDR1 and CDR2: GTSNPN, SVGIG (reference sequence). The germline V and J ends were trimmed by 3 bases and 6 bases, with 20 bases remaining between them. CDR3 sequence reads: CAWRALAEVSHGYTF. The CDR3 bases that were read are TGTGCCTGGAGGGCACTCGCGGAGGTTAGCCATGGC.

As regards this clone: Read data end 3 residues before the CDR3 end; the end is taken from the germline J gene. The chain recombines TRBV20-1 with TRBJ2-7; no clear D. Trimming left V 0 bases short and J 3 bases short, with 9 bases between. The CDR3 consists of 13 residues. From germline, CDR1 is DFQATT and CDR2 SNEGSKA (reference sequence). CDR3 bases read: TGCAGTGCTAGAGAGGCCCCCAACTACGAG. Translation: CSAREAPNYE. Given in full, the CDR3 is CSAREAPNYEQYF.

Notes on this clone: The read is 3 residues too short to cover the CDR3 end, so that end is filled in from the germline J gene. The chain employs TRBV18 and TRBJ2-7; 8 positions match TRBD1. The J segment lost 1 base and the V segment lost 4 bases, leaving 6 bases of the junction unmatched. CDR3 length equals 15 residues. Per the germline V gene, CDR1 is KGHSH and CDR2 is LQKENI. This CDR3 reads CASSRAGGISYEQYF. CDR3 DNA (partial): TGTGCCAGCTCACGGGCAGGGGGCATATCCTACGAG.

A note on this clone: The CDR3 end falls 3 residues outside the read, so it is completed with the germline J gene. This chain connects TRBV5-1 to TRBJ1-2; maybe TRBD1 (5 bases). The CDR3 runs 15 residues. V gave up 1 base and J gave up 4 bases, with 14 bases separating them. The germline CDR1 and CDR2 sequences are SGHRS and YFSETQ. The part of the CDR3 DNA that was read is TGCGCCAGCAGCTTGATACGAAGCGGGGCCTATGGC. Its protein is CASSLIRSGAYG. The entire CDR3 protein is CASSLIRSGAYGYTF.

Points on this clone: The sequence runs out 3 residues before the end of the CDR3; the remainder is reconstructed from the germline J gene. The V gene is TRBV5-4, the J gene TRBJ2-7; D is unresolved. Trimming pared 0 bases from V and 0 bases from J, leaving 10 bases between. CDR1 SGHNT and CDR2 YYREEE come from the germline V gene (reference sequence). The CDR3 has 15 residues. The DNA read from the CDR3 is TGTGCCAGCAGCTTGGAGGGCTCAGGCTCCTACGAG. This gives the protein CASSLEGSGSYE. The entire CDR3 sequence reads CASSLEGSGSYEQYF.

As to this clone: The read stops 3 residues short of the end of the CDR3; the missing end is completed from the germline J gene. The V and J genes are TRBV30 and TRBJ1-2, with TRBD1 identical over 7 bases. Germline-derived CDR1 and CDR2 are GTSNPN and SVGIG (reference sequence). CDR3 size: 15 residues. Trimming took 3 bases from V and 6 from J; bases not matched to a gene: 13. The sequenced part of the CDR3 DNA is TGTGCCTGGAGCGAAACAGGGGTATGGAAGGATGGC. Translating it yields CAWSETGVWKDG. The whole CDR3 protein reads CAWSETGVWKDGYTF.

Regarding this clone: Read coverage stops 3 residues before the CDR3 terminus; the germline J gene supplies the remainder. The genes are TRBV19 and TRBJ2-1; 11 positions match TRBD2. The CDR3 has 14 residues. V lost 7 bases to trimming and J lost 5 bases; unmatched junction nucleotides: 4. Germline CDR1 reads LNHDA; CDR2 reads SQIVND (reference sequence). This CDR3 is CASTSGGRNNEQFF. CDR3 DNA (partial): TGTGCCAGTACTAGCGGGGGGCGAAACAATGAG.

Notes on this clone: The sequenced fragment ends 3 residues before the CDR3 boundary, so the rest is inferred from the germline J gene. The chain carries TRBV30 and TRBJ2-3; TRBD2 aligns across 8 bases. Germline CDR1 and CDR2: GTSNPN and SVGIG (reference sequence). CDR3 size: 19 residues. The V segment lost 0 bases and the J segment 0 bases; nucleotides outside the gene matches: 14. The part of the CDR3 DNA that was read is TGTGCCTGGAGTGTACTCGGTAGCGGGGATTTCTTCAGCACAGATACG. Translation: CAWSVLGSGDFFSTDT. The whole CDR3 protein is CAWSVLGSGDFFSTDTQYF.

A remark on this clone: The CDR3 is cut off 3 residues early in the read; its end comes from the germline J gene. The chain is built from TRBV5-1 and TRBJ1-1, with 8 bases lining up with TRBD1. The junction had 9 bases not matched to a gene; V was cut back by 4 bases and J by 4 bases. Germline V gene lookup returns CDR1 SGHRS and CDR2 YFSETQ. The CDR3 consists of 15 residues. The chain's CDR3 is CASSSGRGPVTEAFF. CDR3 DNA, as far as it was read: TGCGCCAGCAGCAGTGGCAGGGGGCCGGTCACTGAA.

On this clone: Read sequence stops 3 residues before the CDR3 end, and the germline J gene provides the missing end. The chain links TRBV7-6 to TRBJ1-3, with a weak D call TRBD1 (5 bases). The CDR3 length is 15 residues. The germline gives CDR1 SGHVS, CDR2 FNYEAQ. The V end lost 3 bases, the J end lost 0 bases, and 9 bases lay between the germline ends. Incomplete CDR3 DNA: TGTGCCAGCAGCTTGGGGGGAAGCTCTGGAAACACC. Translation: CASSLGGSSGNT. In full, the CDR3 reads CASSLGGSSGNTIYF.

A note on this clone: The CDR3 is cut off 3 residues early in the read; its end comes from the germline J gene. The genes are TRBV11-2 and TRBJ2-3, with D uncertain. This CDR3 spans 15 amino acids. V was trimmed by 0 bases and J by 2 bases, leaving 9 bases between them. Per the germline V gene, CDR1 is SGHAT and CDR2 is FQNNGV. CDR3 bases read: TGTGCCAGCAGCTTAGACAGGTCGAACACAGATACG. Its protein product is CASSLDRSNTDT. The CDR3, in full, reads CASSLDRSNTDTQYF.

CDR3 loop: CASSLLWVQETQYF. The sequenced part of the CDR3 DNA is TGTGCCAGCAGCTTACTATGGGTCCAAGAGACC. The chain links TRBV5-6 to TRBJ2-5, with unresolved D. Sequencing ends 3 residues short of the CDR3 end; the germline J gene provides the rest. V was clipped by 2 bases and J by 1 base, with 9 bases between them. This CDR3 spans 14 amino acids. Germline V CDR1 and CDR2: SGHDT, YYEEEE.

A note on this clone: The read ends 3 residues early relative to the CDR3; the germline J gene fills the gap. The chain employs TRBV11-1 and TRBJ2-3; D is possibly TRBD2 (5 bases). The CDR3 totals 15 residues. Germline loops: CDR1 SGHAT, CDR2 FQDESV (reference sequence). V lost 1 base and J 2 bases, leaving 10 bases between the germline ends. The CDR3 DNA, read in part, is TGTGCCAGCAGCTTAGATAGCGAACCCACAGATACG. Amino acid sequence: CASSLDSEPTDT. The entire CDR3 protein is CASSLDSEPTDTQYF.

As regards this clone: An end of the junction differs from the germline gene, which may be a read error. Read sequence stops 3 residues before the CDR3 end, and the germline J gene provides the missing end. The chain links TRBV4-2 to TRBJ1-2, with D uncertain. The CDR3 contains 15 residues. The germline gives CDR1 LGHNA, CDR2 YNFKEQ. CDR3 DNA (partial): TGCGCCAGCAGCCGAACTCGCGGGCAAACCAGTGGC. It codes for CASSRTRGQTSG. The complete CDR3 protein is CASSRTRGQTSGYTF.